The 14 T cell receptor beta chains given below trace back to one sample, sequenced in a study of identical twins. TCRdb passed the 5' RACE reads through MiXCR, listing each CDR3 protein once. The profile covers about 660,000 distinct CDR3 sequences, with around 8.6% appearing a single time and around 0.98% taken by the ten largest. This sample was shared with a second study, whose subject was yellow fever vaccine responses in identical twins.

The sample was PBMCs. The receptors stem from a woman aged 18-29 years in good health.

This clonotype occurred a few times. The chain combines TRBV11-2 with TRBJ2-3, with D perhaps assigned TRBD1 or TRBD2 (6 bases each). Trimming stripped 1 base from V and 2 bases from J, with 25 bases between. The CDR3 extends over 20 amino acids. Germline loops: CDR1 SGHAT, CDR2 FQNNGV. CDR3 amino acids: CASSLVWGARGPQPTDTQYF. For the CDR3, the DNA is TGTGCCAGCAGCTTAGTGTGGGGGGCGCGGGGACCACAGCCCACAGATACGCAGTATTTT.

This clonotype has just a few counts. The chain employs TRBV20-1 and TRBJ2-7; D perhaps matches TRBD2 (5 bases). Germline V gene lookup returns CDR1 DFQATT and CDR2 SNEGSKA (reference sequence). The CDR3 runs to 14 residues. Trimming shortened V by 0 bases and J by 4 bases, and 13 bases separated the two germline ends. The CDR3 DNA sequence: TGCAGTGCTAGAGATTACCGGGGTTCTTACGAGCAGTACTTC. It is translated as CSARDYRGSYEQYF.

This clonotype occurred many times. The chain combines TRBV5-1 with TRBJ2-1, with a weak D call TRBD1 (6 bases). Trimming stripped 2 bases from V and 10 bases from J, with 16 bases between. The germline V gene has CDR1 SGHRS and CDR2 YFSETQ. The CDR3 totals 14 residues. The CDR3 DNA is TGCGCCAGCAGCTTAGGGACATCCTCTCGGGAGCAGTTCTTC. Amino acid sequence: CASSLGTSSREQFF.

J is TRBJ1-5 and V is TRBV5-8; D remains unclear. CDR3 size: 11 residues. V gave up 1 base and J gave up 11 bases, with 7 bases separating them. Per the germline V gene, CDR1 is SGHTS and CDR2 is YDEGEE. The CDR3 coding sequence is TGTGCCAGCAGCTTGATAGAATCCCAGCATTTT. Its translation is CASSLIESQHF.

This clonotype was observed many times. The chain combines TRBV4-2 with TRBJ2-7, with a weak D call TRBD1 (5 bases). Germline assignment: CDR1 LGHNA and CDR2 YNFKEQ. Trimming removed 0 bases from V and 7 bases from J, with 13 bases in between. This CDR3 is built from 14 residues. In DNA form, the CDR3 reads TGTGCCAGCAGCCAAGATCAGGGTAGGGATGAGCAGTACTTC. Its translation: CASSQDQGRDEQYF.

This clonotype came up a few times. This CDR3 reads CASSQDEGGIYNEQFF. For the CDR3, the DNA is TGTGCCAGCAGCCAAGATGAGGGAGGAATCTACAATGAGCAGTTCTTC. The chain recombines TRBV14 with TRBJ2-1, with D maybe TRBD2 (6 bases). Trimming took 0 bases from V and 3 from J, leaving 12 bases between them. This CDR3 comprises 16 residues. Germline V gives CDR1 SGHDN, CDR2 FVKESK.

At least ten counts were recorded for this clonotype. V and J are TRBV7-2 and TRBJ2-3, with 8 bases that match TRBD2. Trimming took 0 bases from V and 3 from J; bases not matched to a gene: 2. The V gene's germline CDR1 is SGHTA and CDR2 FQGNSA. This CDR3 has 15 amino acids. This chain's CDR3 is CASSLAAGVTDTQYF. The CDR3, as DNA: TGTGCCAGCAGCTTAGCAGCGGGGGTTACAGATACGCAGTATTTT.

This clonotype was seen many times. The rearrangement uses TRBV6-1 and TRBJ2-7; D is possibly TRBD1 (6 bases). V lost 6 bases and J lost 3, with 21 bases in between. The CDR3 loop spans 16 amino acids. Per germline, CDR1 MNHNS and CDR2 SASEGT. CDR3 nucleotide sequence: TGTGCCAGCAGGAGATCCCCACAGGGTTCTAGCTACGAGCAGTACTTC. Residues: CASRRSPQGSSYEQYF.

This clonotype showed up just a few times. This rearrangement joins TRBV7-2 to TRBJ2-3; TRBD2 agrees at 10 bases. The CDR3 sequence is 16 residues long. CDR1 and CDR2 (germline): SGHTA, FQGNSA. J gave up 5 bases and V 5 bases, and 10 bases lay outside the gene matches. The CDR3 protein is CASSTPLAGAGDTQYF. CDR3 nucleotides: TGTGCCAGCAGCACTCCCCTAGCGGGAGCAGGAGATACGCAGTATTTT.

The chain couples TRBV4-3 to TRBJ2-6, with a weak D call TRBD1 (6 bases). Per the germline V gene, CDR1 is LGHNA and CDR2 is YSLEER. The CDR3 extends over 19 amino acids. The V and J ends lost 6 bases and 4 bases respectively, with 25 bases between them. The CDR3 loop reads CASREVAGAAPKGANVLTF. In DNA, the CDR3 is TGCGCCAGCAGGGAGGTTGCAGGGGCGGCACCAAAAGGGGCCAACGTCCTGACTTTC.

CDR3 loop: CSAREPQRRYNEQFF. CDR3 coding DNA: TGCAGTGCTAGAGAGCCCCAGCGGAGATACAATGAGCAGTTCTTC. The chain employs TRBV20-1 and TRBJ2-1; TRBD2 is a possible D gene (5 bases). V gave up 0 bases and J gave up 4 bases, with 13 bases separating them. Germline V gene data show CDR1 as DFQATT and CDR2 as SNEGSKA (reference sequence). The CDR3 sequence is 15 residues long.

This sequence joins TRBV7-3 and TRBJ2-6; the D is unclear. Germline CDR1 SGHTA, CDR2 FQGTGA. There are 13 residues in the CDR3. V was shortened by 8 bases and J by 4 bases, with 9 bases between the two germline ends. CDR3 coding DNA: TGTGCCAGCGGACGGAGAGGGGCCAACGTCCTGACTTTC. Its translation is CASGRRGANVLTF.

This rearrangement joins TRBV6-5 to TRBJ2-7; 11 bases fit TRBD1. Germline assignment: CDR1 MNHEY and CDR2 SVGAGI. J lost 6 bases, V lost 4 bases, and 8 bases had no gene match. The CDR3 runs to 15 residues. CDR3 sequence: CASSSSDRGLGEQYF. The CDR3 nucleotides read TGTGCCAGCAGTTCCTCGGACAGGGGGCTCGGCGAGCAGTACTTC.

This clonotype was recorded at least ten times. This chain joins TRBV27 and TRBJ2-5, with D perhaps matching TRBD1 or TRBD2 (6 bases each). The CDR3 totals 14 residues. Trimming cost V 6 bases and J 5 bases, with 16 bases left between them. From germline, CDR1 is MNHEY and CDR2 SMNVEV (reference sequence). CDR3 in amino acids: CASRHWGADETQYF. The CDR3 DNA sequence: TGTGCCAGCAGACATTGGGGGGCAGATGAGACCCAGTACTTC.